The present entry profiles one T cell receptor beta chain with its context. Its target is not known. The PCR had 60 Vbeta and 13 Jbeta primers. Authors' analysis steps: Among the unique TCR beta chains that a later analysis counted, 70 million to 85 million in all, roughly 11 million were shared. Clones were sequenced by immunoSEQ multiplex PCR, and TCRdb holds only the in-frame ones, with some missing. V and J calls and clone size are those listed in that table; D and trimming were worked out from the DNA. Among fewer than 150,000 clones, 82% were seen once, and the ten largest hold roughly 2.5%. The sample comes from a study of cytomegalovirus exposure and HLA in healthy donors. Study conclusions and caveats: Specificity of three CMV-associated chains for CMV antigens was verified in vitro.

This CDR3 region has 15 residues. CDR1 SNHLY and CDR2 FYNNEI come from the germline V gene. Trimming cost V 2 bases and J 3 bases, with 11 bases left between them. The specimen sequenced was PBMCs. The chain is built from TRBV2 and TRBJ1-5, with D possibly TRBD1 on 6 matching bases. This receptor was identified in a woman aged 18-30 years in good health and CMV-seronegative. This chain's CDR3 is CASSEPTGPNQPQHF. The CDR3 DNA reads TGTGCCAGCAGTGAACCGACAGGCCCCAATCAGCCCCAGCATTTT.